Shown below are 10 T cell receptor beta chains from a single sample sequenced in a study of blood T cell repertoires in COVID-19. The protocol was immunoSEQ multiplex PCR, while the TCRdb copy is restricted to in-frame clones and leaves out a portion. The sample shows 40,000 to 65,000 clones, around 78% of them seen only once. The sequencing input was peripheral blood. The source of these receptors is a human donor with active or convalescent COVID-19. The donor label of this sample is uncertain.

As concerns this clone: Other DNA sequences in this sample translate to the same CDR3. V usage is TRBV5-4 and J usage is TRBJ2-5; 8 bases are a match to TRBD1. After removal of 1 base from V and 4 bases from J, the junction contained 6 bases not matched to a gene. CDR3 size: 15 residues. Looked up from germline, CDR1 is SGHNT and CDR2 is YYREEE (reference sequence). In DNA, the CDR3 is TGTGCCAGCAGCTTGACCACAGGGGGAGGAGAGACCCAGTACTTC. Translated, it gives CASSLTTGGGETQYF.

The chain joins TRBV24-1 to TRBJ2-3; TRBD2 is a possible D gene (5 bases). V lost 0 bases and J lost 6, with 12 bases in between. This CDR3 spans 15 amino acids. In germline, CDR1 is KGHDR, CDR2 SFDVKD. The CDR3 here is CATSDLAGLADTQYF. The CDR3 region has the DNA TGTGCCACCAGTGATTTGGCGGGTCTGGCTGATACGCAGTATTTT.

The chain carries TRBV5-1 and TRBJ2-5, with 10 positions matching TRBD2. The V segment lost 5 bases and the J segment 5 bases; nucleotides outside the gene matches: 12. Per the germline V gene, CDR1 is SGHRS and CDR2 is YFSETQ. The CDR3 contains 16 residues. The CDR3 loop is CASRRLAGAGGETQYF. The CDR3 nucleotides read TGCGCCAGCAGGCGGCTAGCGGGAGCGGGCGGGGAGACCCAGTACTTC.

Note on this clone: Other DNA sequences within the sample encode an identical CDR3. The V and J genes are TRBV24-1 and TRBJ2-1; 9 bases match TRBD1. This CDR3 comprises 13 residues. J gave up 2 bases and V 9 bases, and 1 base lay outside the gene matches. Germline V gives CDR1 KGHDR, CDR2 SFDVKD. In DNA form, the CDR3 reads TGTGCCACCGGACAGGGGACCTACAATGAGCAGTTCTTC. Translated, it gives CATGQGTYNEQFF.

This chain uses TRBV28 with TRBJ2-7, with D possibly being TRBD1 (6 bases). Looked up from germline, CDR1 is MDHEN and CDR2 is SYDVKM. Trimming removed 6 bases from V and 5 bases from J, with 11 bases in between. CDR3 length equals 12 residues. In nucleotides, the CDR3 is TGTGCCAGCAGCTCTCGGACAGACGAGCAGTACTTC. This translates into CASSSRTDEQYF.

This clone was counted a few times. The chain employs TRBV4-1 and TRBJ2-5; 13 nucleotides agree with TRBD2. Germline V gene data show CDR1 as MGHRA and CDR2 as YSYEKL. The CDR3 length is 14 residues. The J segment lost 6 bases and the V segment lost 3 bases, leaving 1 base of the junction unmatched. The CDR3 sequence is CASSQGLAGQTQYF. In DNA, the CDR3 is TGCGCCAGCAGCCAGGGACTAGCGGGACAGACCCAGTACTTC.

The chain couples TRBV28 to TRBJ2-2; tentatively, D is TRBD1 (6 bases). The CDR3 length is 15 residues. The germline gives CDR1 MDHEN, CDR2 SYDVKM. V lost 5 bases and J lost 6, with 16 bases in between. The CDR3 sequence: CASSIRDTRAGELFF. CDR3 nucleotides: TGTGCCAGCAGTATCCGGGACACCCGAGCCGGGGAGCTGTTTTTT.

This chain uses TRBV25-1 with TRBJ1-3; D might be TRBD1 (5 bases). V shed 5 bases and J shed 4 bases, with 9 bases lying between them. The CDR3 loop spans 13 amino acids. Germline-derived CDR1 and CDR2 are MGHDK and SYGVNS. This chain's CDR3 is CASSSGWGNTIYF. DNA of the CDR3: TGTGCCAGCAGTTCAGGGTGGGGAAACACCATATATTTT.

The chain couples TRBV19 to TRBJ2-4; 9 nucleotides line up with TRBD2. The CDR3 length is 16 residues. With V trimmed by 0 bases and J by 8 bases, 8 bases remained unmatched. Germline assignment: CDR1 LNHDA and CDR2 SQIVND (reference sequence). Here the CDR3 DNA reads TGTGCCAGTAGTATAGAAGCCGGTAGCGGGAGATACATTCAGTACTTC. Translation gives CASSIEAGSGRYIQYF.

The gene calls are TRBV2 and TRBJ1-3, with 7 bases fitting TRBD1. The germline V gene has CDR1 SNHLY and CDR2 FYNNEI. After removal of 6 bases from V and 4 bases from J, the junction contained 12 bases not matched to a gene. This CDR3 contains 16 residues. CDR3 in DNA: TGTGCCAGCAGCGGACAGGCCCAAGCGAGGGGAAACACCATATATTTT. This codes for CASSGQAQARGNTIYF. Using reference TRBV2 and TRBJ1-3 for the parts outside the CDR3, the full variable domain is EPEVTQTPSHQVTQMGQEVILRCVPISNHLYFYWYRQILGQKVEFLVSFYNNEISEKSEIFDDQFSVERPDGSNFTLKIRSTKLEDSAMYFCASSGQAQARGNTIYFGEGSWLTVV.